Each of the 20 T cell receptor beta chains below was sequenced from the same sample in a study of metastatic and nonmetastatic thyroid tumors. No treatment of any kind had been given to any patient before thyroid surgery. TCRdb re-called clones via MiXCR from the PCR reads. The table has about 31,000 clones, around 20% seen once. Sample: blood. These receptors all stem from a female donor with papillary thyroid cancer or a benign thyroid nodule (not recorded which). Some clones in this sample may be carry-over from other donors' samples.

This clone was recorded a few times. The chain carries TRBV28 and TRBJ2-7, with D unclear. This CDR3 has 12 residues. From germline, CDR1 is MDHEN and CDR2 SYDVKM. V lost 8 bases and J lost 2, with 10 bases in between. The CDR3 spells CASLGSPYEQYF. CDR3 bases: TGTGCCAGCTTAGGGTCCCCCTACGAGCAGTACTTC.

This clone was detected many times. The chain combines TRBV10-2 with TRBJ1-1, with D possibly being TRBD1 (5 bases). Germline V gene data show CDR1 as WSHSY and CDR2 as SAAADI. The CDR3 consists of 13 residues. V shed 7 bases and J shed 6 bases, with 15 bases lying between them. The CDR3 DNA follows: TGCGCCAGCATGGCCTTTGGAGGGGCTGAAGCTTTCTTT. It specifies CASMAFGGAEAFF.

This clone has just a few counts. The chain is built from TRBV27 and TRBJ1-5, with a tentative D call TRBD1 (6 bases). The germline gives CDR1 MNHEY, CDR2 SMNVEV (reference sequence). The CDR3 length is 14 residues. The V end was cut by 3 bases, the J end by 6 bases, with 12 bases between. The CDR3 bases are TGTGCCAGCAGTTTCCTTGGCAGGGGTCAGCCCCAGCATTTT. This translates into CASSFLGRGQPQHF.

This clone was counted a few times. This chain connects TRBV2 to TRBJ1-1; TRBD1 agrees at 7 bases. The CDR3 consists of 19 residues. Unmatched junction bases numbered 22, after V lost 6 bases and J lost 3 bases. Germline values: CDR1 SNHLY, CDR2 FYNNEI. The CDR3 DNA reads TGTGCCAGCAGGGGTCTTGATCAGGGGGGCGTTGGGATGTACACTGAAGCTTTCTTT. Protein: CASRGLDQGGVGMYTEAFF.

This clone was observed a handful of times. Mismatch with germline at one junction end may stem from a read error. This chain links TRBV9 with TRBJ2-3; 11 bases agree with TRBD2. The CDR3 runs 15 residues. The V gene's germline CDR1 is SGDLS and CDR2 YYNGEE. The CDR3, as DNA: TGTGTCAGCAGCGCGACTAGCGGGGGCACAGATACGCAGTATTTT. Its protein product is CVSSATSGGTDTQYF.

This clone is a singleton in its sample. CDR3 loop: CASSLGPGPGYEQYF. The CDR3 DNA follows: TGCGCCAGCAGCTTGGGTCCGGGACCGGGCTACGAGCAGTACTTC. The chain couples TRBV5-1 to TRBJ2-7; either TRBD1 or TRBD2 may fit D (5 bases each). V was clipped by 0 bases and J by 3 bases, with 13 bases between them. CDR3 length: 15 residues. The germline gives CDR1 SGHRS, CDR2 YFSETQ.

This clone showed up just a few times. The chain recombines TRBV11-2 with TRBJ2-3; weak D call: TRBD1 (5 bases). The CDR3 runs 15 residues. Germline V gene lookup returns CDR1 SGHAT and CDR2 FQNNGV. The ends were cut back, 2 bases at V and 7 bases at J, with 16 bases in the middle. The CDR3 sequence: CASSLSIGVGNTQYF. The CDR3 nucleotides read TGTGCCAGCAGCTTATCAATAGGGGTCGGAAATACGCAGTATTTT.

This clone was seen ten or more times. CDR3 sequence (DNA): TGTGCCAGCAGCCAGGGCCTTAATGAAAAACTGTTTTTT. Residues: CASSQGLNEKLFF. The chain couples TRBV3-1 to TRBJ1-4; D gene unclear. The germline CDR1 and CDR2 sequences are LGHDT and YNNKEL (reference sequence). The CDR3 extends over 13 amino acids. The V end was cut by 3 bases, the J end by 4 bases, with 6 bases between.

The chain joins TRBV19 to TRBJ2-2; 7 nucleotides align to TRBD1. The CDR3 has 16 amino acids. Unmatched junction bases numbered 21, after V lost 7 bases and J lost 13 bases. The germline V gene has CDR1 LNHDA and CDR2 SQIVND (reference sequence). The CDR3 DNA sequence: TGTGCCAGTACAGACAGGGCCGCGGGTTTAATTCGGACGCTGTTTTTT. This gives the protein CASTDRAAGLIRTLFF.

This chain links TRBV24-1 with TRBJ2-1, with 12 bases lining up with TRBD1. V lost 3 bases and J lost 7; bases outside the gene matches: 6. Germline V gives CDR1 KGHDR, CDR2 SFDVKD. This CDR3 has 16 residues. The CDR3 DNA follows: TGTGCCACCAGTGATCCGGGACAGGGGGCTGTAAATGAGCAGTTCTTC. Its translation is CATSDPGQGAVNEQFF.

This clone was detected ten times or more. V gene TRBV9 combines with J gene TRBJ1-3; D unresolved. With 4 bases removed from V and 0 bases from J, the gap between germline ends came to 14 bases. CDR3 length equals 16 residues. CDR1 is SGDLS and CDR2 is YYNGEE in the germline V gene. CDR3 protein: CASSPHVGISGNTIYF. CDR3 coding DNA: TGTGCCAGCAGCCCCCATGTGGGAATCTCTGGAAACACCATATATTTT.

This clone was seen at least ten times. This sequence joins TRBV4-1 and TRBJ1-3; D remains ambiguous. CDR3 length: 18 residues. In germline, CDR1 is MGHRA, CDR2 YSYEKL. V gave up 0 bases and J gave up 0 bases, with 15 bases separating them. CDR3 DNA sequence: TGCGCCAGCAGCCAAGATCCGTATAGGGATCTCTCTGGAAACACCATATATTTT. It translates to CASSQDPYRDLSGNTIYF.

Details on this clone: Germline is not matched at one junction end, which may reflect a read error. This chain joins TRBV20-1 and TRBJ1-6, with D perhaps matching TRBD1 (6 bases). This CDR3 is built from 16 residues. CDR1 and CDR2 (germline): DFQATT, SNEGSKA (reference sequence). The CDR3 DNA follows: TGCAGTGCCAGACGAGGGGGTGGGGTATATAATCCACCCCTCCACTTT. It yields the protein CSARRGGGVYNPPLHF.

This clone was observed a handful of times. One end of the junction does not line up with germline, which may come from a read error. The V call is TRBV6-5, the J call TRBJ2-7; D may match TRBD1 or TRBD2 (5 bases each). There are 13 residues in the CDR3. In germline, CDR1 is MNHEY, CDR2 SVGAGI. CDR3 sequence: CASSDSWGREQYF. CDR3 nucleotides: TGTGCCAGCAGTGACTCGTGGGGGAGAGAGCAGTACTTC.

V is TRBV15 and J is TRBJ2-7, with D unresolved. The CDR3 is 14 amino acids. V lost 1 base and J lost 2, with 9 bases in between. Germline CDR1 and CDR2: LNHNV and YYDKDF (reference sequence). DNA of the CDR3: TGTGCCACCAGCAGAGGTGTGTCAACCTACGAGCAGTACTTC. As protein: CATSRGVSTYEQYF.

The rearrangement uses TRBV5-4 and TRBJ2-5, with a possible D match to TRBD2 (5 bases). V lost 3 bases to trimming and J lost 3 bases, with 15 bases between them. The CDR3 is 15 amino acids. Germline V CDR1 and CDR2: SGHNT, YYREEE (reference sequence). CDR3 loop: CASSSRSMREETQYF. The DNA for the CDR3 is TGTGCCAGCAGCTCAAGGTCGATGCGGGAAGAGACCCAGTACTTC.

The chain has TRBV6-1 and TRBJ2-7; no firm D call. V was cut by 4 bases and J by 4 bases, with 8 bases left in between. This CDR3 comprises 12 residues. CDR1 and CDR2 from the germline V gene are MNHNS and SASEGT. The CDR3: CASSVHFYEQYF. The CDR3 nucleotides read TGTGCCAGCAGTGTCCATTTTTACGAGCAGTACTTC.

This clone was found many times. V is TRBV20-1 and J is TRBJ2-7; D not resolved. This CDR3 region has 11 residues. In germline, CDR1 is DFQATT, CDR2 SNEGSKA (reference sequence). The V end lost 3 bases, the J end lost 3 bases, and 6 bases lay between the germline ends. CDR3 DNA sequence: TGCAGTGCTAGTGACGGCTACGAGCAGTACTTC. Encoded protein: CSASDGYEQYF.

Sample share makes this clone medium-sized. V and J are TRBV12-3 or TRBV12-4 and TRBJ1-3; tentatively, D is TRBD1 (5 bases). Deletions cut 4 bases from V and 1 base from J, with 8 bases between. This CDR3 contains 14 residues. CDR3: CASSWSGSGNTIYF. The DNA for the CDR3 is TGTGCCAGCAGTTGGTCAGGGTCTGGAAACACCATATATTTT.

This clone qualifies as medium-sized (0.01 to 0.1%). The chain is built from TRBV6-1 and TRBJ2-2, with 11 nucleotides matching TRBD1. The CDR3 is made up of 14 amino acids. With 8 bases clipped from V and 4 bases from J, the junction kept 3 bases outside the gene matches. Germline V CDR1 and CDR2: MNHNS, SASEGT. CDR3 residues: CASAGTGGTGELFF. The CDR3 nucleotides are TGTGCCAGCGCTGGGACAGGGGGCACCGGGGAGCTGTTTTTT.